This T cell receptor (beta chain) originates from a study of human T cells and chemical hapten exposure. CDR1 is SGDLS and CDR2 is YYNGEE in the germline V gene. V shed 1 base and J shed 6 bases, with 11 bases lying between them. The CDR3 has 13 amino acids. One entry per CDR3 protein, called by TCRdb with MiXCR from the RACE reads. Of around 150,000 distinct CDR3 sequences detected, more than 14% appear once; the ten largest clones hold approximately 1.5%. Time point given: patch test 1, 2 weeks after DPC sensitization. Documented treatment: therapeutic diphenylcyclopropenone sensitization with weekly scalp DPC. Blood draws preceded each patch test application.

Sequenced material: whole blood, taken in connection with sensitization to the hapten diphenylcyclopropenone (DPC). The TCR originated in a woman under 40 with alopecia areata. Some clones in this sample may be carry-over from other donors' samples. The chain carries TRBV9 and TRBJ2-7; D gene uncertain. CDR3 residues: CASSVTQSSEQYF. DNA of the CDR3: TGTGCCAGCAGCGTAACCCAGTCGAGCGAGCAGTACTTC.